This T cell receptor (beta chain) was sequenced in a study of T cells after yellow fever vaccination. On the study more broadly: SMART-Seq v4 Ultra Low Input handled preparation of low-cell-number fractions. The study, taken as a whole, reports: Researchers noted that a small share of clonotypes showed up in both CD4 and CD8 compartments. Abundant bulk-population clonotypes could contaminate the FACS-sorted repertoires.

This CDR3 comprises 12 residues. Trimming removed 0 bases from V and 2 bases from J, with 5 bases in between. Germline-derived CDR1 and CDR2 are DFQATT and SNEGSKA (reference sequence). Concerning this clonotype: Its antigen is not known.

TCRdb redid the calling of the 5' RACE reads with MiXCR, one entry per CDR3 protein. The sample contains around 500,000 distinct CDR3 sequences, 20% to 25% of which appear only once. The TCR was taken from a man in his late teens or twenties who received the YFV17D yellow fever vaccine. The rearrangement links TRBV20-1 to TRBJ2-7; D unclear. The material sequenced was PBMCs, taken roughly 20 days after the first yellow fever vaccination. In DNA, the CDR3 is TGCAGTGCTAGAGAGGACCCCTACGAGCAGTACTTC. This sequence encodes CSAREDPYEQYF.